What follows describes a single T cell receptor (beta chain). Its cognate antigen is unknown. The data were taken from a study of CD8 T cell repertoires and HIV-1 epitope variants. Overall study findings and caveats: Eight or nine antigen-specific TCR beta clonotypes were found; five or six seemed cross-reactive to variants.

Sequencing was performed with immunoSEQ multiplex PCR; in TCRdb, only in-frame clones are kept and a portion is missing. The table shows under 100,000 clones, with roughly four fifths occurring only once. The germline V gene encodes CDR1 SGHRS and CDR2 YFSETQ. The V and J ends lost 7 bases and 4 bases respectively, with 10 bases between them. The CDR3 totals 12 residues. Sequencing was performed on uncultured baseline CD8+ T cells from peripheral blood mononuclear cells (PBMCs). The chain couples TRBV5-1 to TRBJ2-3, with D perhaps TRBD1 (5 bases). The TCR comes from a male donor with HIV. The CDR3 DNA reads TGCGCCAGCTCCGTAGGGGCAGATACGCAGTATTTT. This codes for CASSVGADTQYF.